Presented here are 30 T cell receptor beta chains from one specimen sequenced in a study of control samples from healthy donors and cancer patients. Clones were read by immunoSEQ multiplex PCR, and TCRdb kept only the in-frame ones, dropping some. This sample has roughly 200,000 clones, with roughly 94% found just once. The sequenced sample was blood. Receptor source: a man aged 50 or older in good health.

The chain uses TRBV6-1 and TRBJ2-6; no firm D call. The CDR3 has 19 residues. V lost 6 bases to trimming and J lost 0 bases, with 21 bases between them. Looked up from germline, CDR1 is MNHNS and CDR2 is SASEGT. The CDR3 here is CASREMDMLFFSGANVLTF. The CDR3 coding sequence is TGTGCCAGCAGAGAAATGGATATGTTGTTCTTCTCTGGGGCCAACGTCCTGACTTTC.

The rearrangement joins TRBV19 to TRBJ1-5; 7 positions agree with TRBD1. Germline CDR1 and CDR2: LNHDA and SQIVND (reference sequence). J gave up 3 bases and V 6 bases, and 11 bases lay outside the gene matches. The CDR3 length is 16 residues. The CDR3 here is CASSTAGTASNQPQHF. The DNA for the CDR3 is TGTGCCAGTAGCACCGCCGGGACAGCCTCCAATCAGCCCCAGCATTTT.

J is TRBJ1-5 and V is TRBV4-2; D ambiguous. V was cut by 0 bases and J by 3 bases, with 9 bases left in between. This CDR3 has 15 residues. CDR1 and CDR2 (germline): LGHNA, YNFKEQ. In nucleotides, the CDR3 is TGTGCCAGCAGCCAAGATGAGCAGCTCAATCAGCCCCAGCATTTT. It translates to CASSQDEQLNQPQHF.

The chain joins TRBV6-5 to TRBJ2-4; a possible D gene is TRBD2 (5 bases). In germline, CDR1 is MNHEY, CDR2 SVGAGI. The CDR3 loop spans 14 amino acids. V was clipped by 5 bases and J by 1 base, with 9 bases between them. The CDR3 here is CASSRERAKNIQYF. The CDR3 nucleotides read TGTGCCAGCAGTAGGGAGCGGGCCAAAAACATTCAGTACTTC.

This clone was seen only once. The genes are TRBV9 and TRBJ1-3; TRBD1 matches at 9 bases. V lost 0 bases, J lost 0 bases, and 4 bases stayed unmatched. CDR1 and CDR2 from the germline V gene are SGDLS and YYNGEE. The CDR3 runs to 17 residues. The DNA for the CDR3 is TGTGCCAGCAGCGTAGGGGGACAGGGCCTCTCTGGAAACACCATATATTTT. Its protein is CASSVGGQGLSGNTIYF.

V usage is TRBV19 and J usage is TRBJ2-5, with unresolved D. Germline V lookup: CDR1 LNHDA, CDR2 SQIVND (reference sequence). Deletions cut 1 base from V and 4 bases from J, with 13 bases between. The CDR3 has 15 residues. For the CDR3, the DNA is TGTGCCAGTAGTATAGGGCACCCCAAGGGAGAGACCCAGTACTTC. Its protein is CASSIGHPKGETQYF.

The chain uses TRBV10-2 and TRBJ1-1; D not resolved. Germline V gives CDR1 WSHSY, CDR2 SAAADI. V was cut by 6 bases and J by 5 bases, with 16 bases left in between. The CDR3 extends over 14 amino acids. CDR3 protein: CASSRAPPVTEAFF. The CDR3 DNA sequence: TGCGCCAGCAGCCGGGCCCCGCCGGTGACTGAAGCTTTCTTT.

V and J are TRBV24-1 and TRBJ2-1; D may be TRBD2 (5 bases). Germline loops: CDR1 KGHDR, CDR2 SFDVKD. The CDR3 spans 16 residues. V lost 5 bases and J 4 bases, leaving 17 bases between the germline ends. The CDR3 region has the DNA TGTGCCACCAGTGGGGCCACTCATGAGGGATACAATGAGCAGTTCTTC. Encoded protein: CATSGATHEGYNEQFF.

This chain joins TRBV5-1 and TRBJ1-1; D not resolved. Germline V gene sequence: CDR1 SGHRS, CDR2 YFSETQ. The CDR3 is 14 amino acids. The V gene lost 3 bases and the J gene lost 1 base, with 10 bases spanning the gap. The CDR3 here is CASSSQPTNTEAFF. The CDR3 DNA sequence: TGCGCCAGCAGCTCTCAACCTACGAACACTGAAGCTTTCTTT.

The chain links TRBV5-1 to TRBJ2-2; 7 nucleotides align to TRBD2. The CDR3 sequence is 15 residues long. Germline CDR1 is SGHRS and CDR2 is YFSETQ. With V trimmed by 3 bases and J by 6 bases, 8 bases remained unmatched. The CDR3 reads CASSSSGEGSGELFF. DNA for the CDR3: TGCGCCAGCAGCTCAAGCGGGGAAGGCTCCGGGGAGCTGTTTTTT.

The chain joins TRBV7-3 to TRBJ1-1; a possible D gene is TRBD1 (5 bases). With 3 bases removed from V and 5 bases from J, the gap between germline ends came to 10 bases. CDR1 and CDR2 (germline): SGHTA, FQGTGA. The CDR3 totals 13 residues. Here the CDR3 reads CASSFRQGTEAFF. CDR3 sequence (DNA): TGTGCCAGCAGCTTTCGTCAGGGAACTGAAGCTTTCTTT.

The rearrangement joins TRBV28 to TRBJ2-4, with TRBD1 matching over 7 bases. There are 15 residues in the CDR3. The germline V gene encodes CDR1 MDHEN and CDR2 SYDVKM. The ends lost 6 bases at V and 2 bases at J; junction bases unmatched: 7. The CDR3 protein is CASRVTGAPKNIQYF. In nucleotides, the CDR3 is TGTGCCAGCAGAGTTACAGGGGCCCCCAAAAACATTCAGTACTTC.

The V call is TRBV5-1, the J call TRBJ1-6, with D unclear. This CDR3 region has 13 residues. Germline V gene data show CDR1 as SGHRS and CDR2 as YFSETQ. The V and J ends lost 0 bases and 14 bases respectively, with 12 bases between them. This chain's CDR3 is CASSLEWGQALHF. In DNA form, the CDR3 reads TGCGCCAGCAGCTTGGAGTGGGGTCAGGCCCTCCACTTT. The variable domain in full, with the rest retrieved from reference TRBV5-1 and TRBJ1-6, is KAGVTQTPRYLIKTRGQQVTLSCSPISGHRSVSWYQQTPGQGLQFLFEYFSETQRNKGNFPGRFSGRQFSNSRSEMNVSTLELGDSALYLCASSLEWGQALHFGNGTRLTVT.

Comments on this clone: The sample has other DNA sequences that encode this CDR3 too. The chain links TRBV5-4 to TRBJ2-5; 9 bases line up with TRBD2. Germline loops: CDR1 SGHNT, CDR2 YYREEE (reference sequence). This CDR3 is 15 amino acids long. V trimming: 2 bases; J trimming: 1 base; junction bases outside the gene matches: 3. The CDR3 reads CASSLAGGIQETQYF. The CDR3 nucleotides are TGTGCCAGCAGCTTAGCGGGGGGAATCCAAGAGACCCAGTACTTC.

On this clone itself: At one boundary the junction diverges from the germline segment, which might be a read error. The J gene is TRBJ1-6, the V gene TRBV28; 7 positions agree with TRBD1. Germline values: CDR1 MDHEN, CDR2 SYDVKM. The CDR3 runs to 17 residues. In nucleotides, the CDR3 is TGTGCCACCAGTTCGACAGGGTCGAGCTCCTATAATTCACCCCTCCACTTT. Translating it yields CATSSTGSSSYNSPLHF.

This clone was counted only a few times. The chain couples TRBV28 to TRBJ2-4, with TRBD2 identical over 8 bases. J gave up 2 bases and V 7 bases, and 13 bases lay outside the gene matches. The CDR3 extends over 17 amino acids. Germline V CDR1 and CDR2: MDHEN, SYDVKM. The DNA for the CDR3 is TGTGCCAGCAAATTGAGACGGGGGGGCGTAACCAAAAACATTCAGTACTTC. This sequence encodes CASKLRRGGVTKNIQYF.

This chain connects TRBV28 to TRBJ1-2; no firm D call. Per the germline V gene, CDR1 is MDHEN and CDR2 is SYDVKM. Trimming pared 6 bases from V and 7 bases from J, leaving 15 bases between. This CDR3 has 13 amino acids. This CDR3 is CASRYSPDVGYTF. The CDR3 nucleotides read TGTGCCAGCAGGTATTCACCGGACGTTGGCTACACCTTC.

The genes are TRBV4-3 and TRBJ2-7, with TRBD2 identical over 14 bases. CDR1 and CDR2 (germline): LGHNA, YSLEER. V shed 1 base and J 5 bases; nucleotides not matched to a gene: 1. The CDR3 contains 15 residues. The chain's CDR3 is CASSQGGLAGDEQYF. DNA for the CDR3: TGCGCCAGCAGCCAAGGGGGACTAGCGGGGGACGAGCAGTACTTC.

In this sample, this clone turned up a few times. The CDR3 region is CASSFDGRRDTQYF. The CDR3 region has the DNA TGTGCCAGCAGCTTCGACGGGCGGAGAGATACGCAGTATTTT. The chain couples TRBV7-8 to TRBJ2-3, with D unresolved. The CDR3 sequence is 14 residues long. The germline gives CDR1 SGHVS, CDR2 FQNEAQ. V lost 3 bases to trimming and J lost 5 bases, with 12 bases between them.

This chain connects TRBV5-1 to TRBJ1-3; a possible D gene is TRBD1 (6 bases). Germline V gene sequence: CDR1 SGHRS, CDR2 YFSETQ. Trimming took off 4 bases at V and 2 bases at J, with 10 bases between the two ends. The CDR3 extends over 14 amino acids. As DNA, the CDR3 is TGCGCCAGCAGCGTACAGGGCGCTGGAAACACCATATATTTT. This encodes CASSVQGAGNTIYF. The full variable domain, rest sourced from reference TRBV5-1 and TRBJ1-3, is KAGVTQTPRYLIKTRGQQVTLSCSPISGHRSVSWYQQTPGQGLQFLFEYFSETQRNKGNFPGRFSGRQFSNSRSEMNVSTLELGDSALYLCASSVQGAGNTIYFGEGSWLTVV.

This chain connects TRBV7-9 to TRBJ1-6, with D uncertain. CDR3 length: 18 residues. Trimming pared 5 bases from V and 1 base from J, leaving 18 bases between. Germline values: CDR1 SEHNR, CDR2 FQNEAQ (reference sequence). The CDR3 here is CASSPSASGSSYNSPLHF. As DNA, the CDR3 is TGTGCCAGCAGCCCGTCTGCCAGTGGGTCGTCCTATAATTCACCCCTCCACTTT.

J is TRBJ2-1 and V is TRBV7-9; 16 bases are shared with TRBD2. The CDR3 is 17 amino acids. The J segment lost 13 bases and the V segment lost 0 bases, leaving 9 bases of the junction unmatched. CDR1 SEHNR and CDR2 FQNEAQ come from the germline V gene (reference sequence). CDR3 nucleotide sequence: TGTGCCAGCAGCTTAGCGCTTTCTGGGACTAGCGGGGGGGCACAGTTCTTC. It translates to CASSLALSGTSGGAQFF.

The V gene is TRBV18, the J gene TRBJ1-6; D is undetermined. The CDR3 sequence is 15 residues long. Trimming took 3 bases from V and 8 from J, leaving 14 bases between them. Germline CDR1 KGHSH, CDR2 LQKENI. CDR3 sequence: CASSPSPPSDSPLHF. CDR3 nucleotides: TGTGCCAGCTCACCCTCCCCTCCTAGCGATTCACCCCTCCACTTT.

V gene TRBV4-2 combines with J gene TRBJ1-2, with TRBD1 matching 10 bases. Germline V gene data show CDR1 as LGHNA and CDR2 as YNFKEQ. With 1 base clipped from V and 6 bases from J, the junction kept 2 bases outside the gene matches. The CDR3 covers 14 residues. The CDR3 nucleotides are TGTGCCAGCAGCCAAGGACAGGGGGCGGATGGCTACACCTTC. It translates to CASSQGQGADGYTF.

The chain carries TRBV20-1 and TRBJ2-1, with 9 bases lining up with TRBD2. This CDR3 is 15 amino acids long. With V trimmed by 3 bases and J by 9 bases, 12 bases remained unmatched. The germline V gene has CDR1 DFQATT and CDR2 SNEGSKA (reference sequence). The CDR3 loop is CSASSLGGGAIEQFF. Here the CDR3 DNA reads TGCAGTGCTAGTTCTCTGGGCGGGGGGGCTATTGAGCAGTTCTTC.

V gene TRBV6-1 combines with J gene TRBJ1-6; D gene uncertain. The germline V gene has CDR1 MNHNS and CDR2 SASEGT. V was pared by 1 base and J by 6 bases, with 16 bases between. This CDR3 region has 17 residues. The CDR3 here is CASSEGQTGIFNSPLHF. CDR3 in DNA: TGTGCCAGCAGTGAAGGGCAGACGGGGATATTTAATTCACCCCTCCACTTT.

V gene TRBV27 combines with J gene TRBJ2-5; no reliable D call. This CDR3 spans 15 amino acids. V lost 6 bases and J lost 0, with 14 bases in between. Germline V lookup: CDR1 MNHEY, CDR2 SMNVEV (reference sequence). The CDR3 DNA sequence: TGTGCCAGCAGCGACTCAGACCTGTACCAAGAGACCCAGTACTTC. Translating gives CASSDSDLYQETQYF.

About this clone: The identical CDR3 is also encoded by other nucleotide sequences in the sample. V gene TRBV30 combines with J gene TRBJ2-7, with D possibly TRBD1 on 5 matching bases. With 0 bases removed from V and 4 bases from J, the gap between germline ends came to 7 bases. Germline-derived CDR1 and CDR2 are GTSNPN and SVGIG (reference sequence). The CDR3 has 12 amino acids. CDR3 nucleotides: TGTGCCTGGAGTGTACAGGCTTACGAGCAGTACTTC. This gives the protein CAWSVQAYEQYF.

The chain is built from TRBV5-1 and TRBJ2-6; D unclear. Germline CDR1 reads SGHRS; CDR2 reads YFSETQ. The CDR3 sequence is 15 residues long. V lost 0 bases and J lost 0, with 4 bases in between. CDR3 bases: TGCGCCAGCAGCTTGGAAGCCTCTGGGGCCAACGTCCTGACTTTC. It codes for CASSLEASGANVLTF. Full variable domain (remainder filled in from reference TRBV5-1 and TRBJ2-6): KAGVTQTPRYLIKTRGQQVTLSCSPISGHRSVSWYQQTPGQGLQFLFEYFSETQRNKGNFPGRFSGRQFSNSRSEMNVSTLELGDSALYLCASSLEASGANVLTFGAGSRLTVL.

Concerning this clone: Other DNA sequences in the sample encode the same CDR3. This sequence joins TRBV5-4 and TRBJ1-2, with TRBD1 as a possible D gene (5 bases). Trimming pared 10 bases from V and 8 bases from J, leaving 18 bases between. The CDR3 length is 12 residues. CDR1 is SGHNT, CDR2 YYREEE, per germline (reference sequence). The CDR3: CAAGTLGGGYTF. DNA for the CDR3: TGTGCCGCCGGGACTCTGGGGGGGGGCTACACCTTC.